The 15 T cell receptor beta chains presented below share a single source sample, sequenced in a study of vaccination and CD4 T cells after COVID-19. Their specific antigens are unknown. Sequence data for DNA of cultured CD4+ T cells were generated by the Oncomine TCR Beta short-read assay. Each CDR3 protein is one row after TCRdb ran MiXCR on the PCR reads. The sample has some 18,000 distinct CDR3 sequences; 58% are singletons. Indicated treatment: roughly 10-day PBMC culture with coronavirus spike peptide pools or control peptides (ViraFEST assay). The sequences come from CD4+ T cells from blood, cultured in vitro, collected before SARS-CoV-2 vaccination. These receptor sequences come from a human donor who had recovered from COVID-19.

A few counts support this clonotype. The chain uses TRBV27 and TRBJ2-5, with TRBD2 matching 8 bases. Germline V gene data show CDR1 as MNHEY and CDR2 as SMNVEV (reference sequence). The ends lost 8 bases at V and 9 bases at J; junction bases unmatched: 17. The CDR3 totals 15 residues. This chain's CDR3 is CASGKAGDYSPAQYF. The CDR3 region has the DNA TGTGCCAGCGGTAAAGCGGGAGACTACTCCCCGGCCCAGTACTTC.

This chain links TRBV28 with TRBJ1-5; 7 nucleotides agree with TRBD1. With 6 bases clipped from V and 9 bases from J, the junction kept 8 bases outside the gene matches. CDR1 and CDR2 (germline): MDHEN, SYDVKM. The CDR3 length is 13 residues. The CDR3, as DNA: TGTGCCAGCAGACTCGACAGGGTTTCGCCCCAGCATTTT. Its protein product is CASRLDRVSPQHF.

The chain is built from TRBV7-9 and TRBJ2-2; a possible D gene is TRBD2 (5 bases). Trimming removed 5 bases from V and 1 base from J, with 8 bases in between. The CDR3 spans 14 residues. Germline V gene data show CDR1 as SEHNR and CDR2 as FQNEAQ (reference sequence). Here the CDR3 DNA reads TGTGCCAGCAGCCCGCGGGTGAACACCGGGGAGCTGTTTTTT. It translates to CASSPRVNTGELFF.

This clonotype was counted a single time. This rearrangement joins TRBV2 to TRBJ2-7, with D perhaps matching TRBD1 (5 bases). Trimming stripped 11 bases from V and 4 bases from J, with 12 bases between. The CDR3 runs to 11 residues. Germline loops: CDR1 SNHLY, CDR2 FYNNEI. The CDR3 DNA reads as TGTGCCGGCATCGACAGTTACGAGCAGTACTTC. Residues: CAGIDSYEQYF.

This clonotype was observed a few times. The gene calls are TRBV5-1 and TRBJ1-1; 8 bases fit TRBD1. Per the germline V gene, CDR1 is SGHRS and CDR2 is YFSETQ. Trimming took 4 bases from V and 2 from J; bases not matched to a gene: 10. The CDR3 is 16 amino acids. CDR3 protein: CASSLRPQGGNTEAFF. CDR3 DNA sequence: TGCGCCAGCAGCCTCAGGCCACAGGGGGGTAACACTGAAGCTTTCTTT.

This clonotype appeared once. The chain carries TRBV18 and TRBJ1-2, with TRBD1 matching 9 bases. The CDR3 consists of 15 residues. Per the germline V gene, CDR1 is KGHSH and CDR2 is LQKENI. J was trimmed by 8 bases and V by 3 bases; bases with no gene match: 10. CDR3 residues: CASSPGQGPRVGYTF. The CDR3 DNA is TGTGCCAGCTCACCCGGACAGGGGCCGCGCGTCGGCTACACCTTC.

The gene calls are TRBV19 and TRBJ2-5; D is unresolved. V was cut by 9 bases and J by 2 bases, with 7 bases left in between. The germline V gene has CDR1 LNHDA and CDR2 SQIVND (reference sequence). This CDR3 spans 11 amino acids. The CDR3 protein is CASATQETQYF. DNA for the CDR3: TGTGCCAGCGCCACACAAGAGACCCAGTACTTC.

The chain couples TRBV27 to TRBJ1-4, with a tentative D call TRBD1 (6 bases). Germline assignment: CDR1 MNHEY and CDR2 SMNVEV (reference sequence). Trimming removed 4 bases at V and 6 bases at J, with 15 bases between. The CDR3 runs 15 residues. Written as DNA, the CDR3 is TGTGCCAGCAGTTGGGGGGGCCGGGTAGATGAAAAACTGTTTTTT. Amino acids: CASSWGGRVDEKLFF.

The CDR3 DNA reads as TGCGCCAGCAGCCAACACGGACTAGCGGGAAGCACAGATACGCAGTATTTT. This encodes CASSQHGLAGSTDTQYF. This chain joins TRBV4-1 and TRBJ2-3; 12 bases match TRBD2. The length of the CDR3 is 17 residues. J was trimmed by 0 bases and V by 2 bases; bases with no gene match: 3. Germline CDR1 reads MGHRA; CDR2 reads YSYEKL.

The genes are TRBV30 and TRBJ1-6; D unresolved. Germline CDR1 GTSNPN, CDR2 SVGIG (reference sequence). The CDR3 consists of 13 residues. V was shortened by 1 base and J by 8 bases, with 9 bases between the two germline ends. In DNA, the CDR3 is TGTGCCTGGAGTGCGGGGTTGGATTCACCCCTCCACTTT. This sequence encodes CAWSAGLDSPLHF.

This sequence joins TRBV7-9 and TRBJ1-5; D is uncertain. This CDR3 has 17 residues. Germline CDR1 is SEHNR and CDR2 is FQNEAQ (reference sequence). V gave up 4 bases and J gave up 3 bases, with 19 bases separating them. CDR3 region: CASSYQGSGQVNQPQHF. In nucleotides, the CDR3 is TGTGCCAGCAGCTATCAAGGGAGCGGCCAGGTCAATCAGCCCCAGCATTTT.

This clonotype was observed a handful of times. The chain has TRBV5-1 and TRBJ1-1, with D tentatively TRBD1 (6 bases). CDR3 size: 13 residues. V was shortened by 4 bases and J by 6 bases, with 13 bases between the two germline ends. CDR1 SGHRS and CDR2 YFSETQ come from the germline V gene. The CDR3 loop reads CASSEGGFAEAFF. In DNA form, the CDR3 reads TGCGCCAGCAGCGAGGGGGGCTTCGCTGAAGCTTTCTTT.

For the CDR3, the DNA is TGTGCCAGCAGCAGTCGAGGAGGACAGGGGAATTCAGATACGCAGTATTTT. Its protein product is CASSSRGGQGNSDTQYF. The gene calls are TRBV6-1 and TRBJ2-3; 9 bases line up with TRBD1. The germline V gene encodes CDR1 MNHNS and CDR2 SASEGT. J lost 4 bases, V lost 6 bases, and 14 bases had no gene match. The CDR3 runs to 17 residues.

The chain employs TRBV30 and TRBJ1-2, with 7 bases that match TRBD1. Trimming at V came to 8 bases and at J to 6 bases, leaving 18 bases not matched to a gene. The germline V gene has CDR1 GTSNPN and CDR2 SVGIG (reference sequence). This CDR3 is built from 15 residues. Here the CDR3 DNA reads TGTGCCGGAGCCCCAGGGGGGGCGAGGGGTGATGGCTACACCTTC. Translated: CAGAPGGARGDGYTF. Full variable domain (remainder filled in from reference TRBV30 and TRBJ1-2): SQTIHQWPATLVQPVGSPLSLECTVEGTSNPNLYWYRQAAGRGLQLLFYSVGIGQISSEVPQNLSASRPQDRQFILSSKKLLLSDSGFYLCAGAPGGARGDGYTFGSGTRLTVV.

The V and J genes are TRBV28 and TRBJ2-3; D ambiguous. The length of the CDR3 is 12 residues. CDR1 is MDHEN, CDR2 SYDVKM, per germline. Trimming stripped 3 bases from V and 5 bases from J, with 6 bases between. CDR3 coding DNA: TGTGCCAGCAGTTTGAGGAAAGATACGCAGTATTTT. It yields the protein CASSLRKDTQYF.